Below, one T cell receptor beta chain is given with its context. Its antigen is undetermined. The data belong to a study of vaccination and CD4 T cells after COVID-19. This CDR3 has 15 residues. J lost 2 bases, V lost 6 bases, and 8 bases had no gene match. Germline V gene data show CDR1 as MNHNS and CDR2 as SASEGT. The treatment here: 10-day PBMC culture with coronavirus spike peptide pools or control peptides (ViraFEST assay). Replacement of half the medium with fresh IL-2 medium took place on days 3 and 7. The Oncomine TCR Beta short-read assay generated sequence data from the DNA of cultured CD4+ T cells. In TCRdb, the PCR reads were re-called with MiXCR into one record per CDR3 protein. This table has over 15,000 distinct CDR3 sequences, over 60% appearing once.

The source was CD4+ T cells from blood, cultured in vitro, collected after SARS-CoV-2 vaccination. The gene calls are TRBV6-1 and TRBJ2-7; 9 bases align to TRBD1. This receptor was identified in a human donor who received a COVID-19 vaccine. CDR3 in DNA: TGTGCCAGCAGCCTCCCAGGACAGGGGACCTACGAGCAGTACTTC. Residues: CASSLPGQGTYEQYF.